A single sample is the source of the 28 T cell receptor beta chains below, sequenced in a study of identical twins listed by TCRdb under 2016. Library creation used 5' RACE. These reads were obtained on an Illumina HiSeq 2000. TCRdb's own reprocessing of the public reads used fastp at Q25 and MiXCR and kept productive beta chains. A single entry per CDR3 protein holds the most common genes and DNA from its merged rows. For this sample there are some 1,700,000 distinct CDR3 sequences; around a third appear just once. The top ten clonotypes cover roughly 0.3% of the sample. The specimen was cord blood. The receptor source for this set is a newborn girl in good health.

The CDR3 spells CASSQPGHPYEQYF. The DNA of the CDR3 is TGTGCCAGCAGTCAACCCGGACACCCGTACGAGCAGTACTTC. V usage is TRBV28 and J usage is TRBJ2-7; tentative D call: TRBD1 (5 bases). Germline loops: CDR1 MDHEN, CDR2 SYDVKM. Trimming removed 5 bases at V and 4 bases at J, with 15 bases between. CDR3 length equals 14 residues. Supplemented by reference TRBV28 and TRBJ2-7, the full variable domain reads DVKVTQSSRYLVKRTGEKVFLECVQDMDHENMFWYRQDPGLGLRLIYFSYDVKMKEKGDIPEGYSVSREKKERFSLILESASTNQTSMYLCASSQPGHPYEQYFGPGTRLTVT.

This clonotype showed up just once. This CDR3 reads CSPAGGNGAYEQYF. The CDR3 DNA reads TGCAGTCCCGCCGGGGGGAATGGGGCCTACGAGCAGTACTTC. V gene TRBV20-1 combines with J gene TRBJ2-4; 7 bases are a match to TRBD2. The J call may be mistaken, given a closer DNA end match to TRBJ2-7. This CDR3 has 14 amino acids. Per the germline V gene, CDR1 is DFQATT and CDR2 is SNEGSKA (reference sequence).

A few counts support this clonotype. For the CDR3, the DNA is TGTGCCAGCAGCTTAGCTTATTCTAGCGCTAGCACAGATACGCAGTATTTT. This translates into CASSLAYSSASTDTQYF. The chain uses TRBV7-9 and TRBJ2-3, with a possible D match to TRBD2 (6 bases). CDR1 SEHNR and CDR2 FQNEAQ come from the germline V gene (reference sequence). With 0 bases removed from V and 0 bases from J, the gap between germline ends came to 13 bases. There are 17 residues in the CDR3.

J is TRBJ2-3 and V is TRBV19; 13 bases fit TRBD2. CDR3 length equals 15 residues. The germline CDR1 and CDR2 sequences are LNHDA and SQIVND (reference sequence). The V segment lost 10 bases and the J segment 2 bases; nucleotides outside the gene matches: 6. CDR3 protein: CATLGLAGPTDTQYF. The CDR3 bases are TGTGCCACCCTGGGACTAGCGGGACCCACAGATACGCAGTATTTT. The complete variable domain, with remaining parts taken from reference TRBV19 and TRBJ2-3, reads DGGITQSPKYLFRKEGQNVTLSCEQNLNHDAMYWYRQDPGQGLRLIYYSQIVNDFQKGDIAEGYSVSREKKESFPLTVTSAQKNPTAFYLCATLGLAGPTDTQYFGPGTRLTVL.

This sequence joins TRBV20-1 and TRBJ2-6; D perhaps matches TRBD1 (5 bases). The V end was cut by 6 bases, the J end by 2 bases, with 14 bases between. The CDR3 spans 15 residues. From germline, CDR1 is DFQATT and CDR2 SNEGSKA (reference sequence). The CDR3 is CSASRAPTGANVLTF. CDR3 nucleotide sequence: TGCAGTGCAAGCAGGGCCCCGACTGGGGCCAACGTCCTGACTTTC.

This clonotype was detected only once. This chain links TRBV6-1 with TRBJ1-1; 9 bases are shared with TRBD1. The CDR3 extends over 15 amino acids. V was clipped by 6 bases and J by 2 bases; unmatched bases: 7. Germline CDR1 is MNHNS and CDR2 is SASEGT. The CDR3 sequence is CASSGTGRSNTEAFF. Here the CDR3 DNA reads TGTGCCAGCAGCGGGACAGGGCGGAGTAACACTGAAGCTTTCTTT.

This clonotype was picked up many times. V and J are TRBV12-3 or TRBV12-4 and TRBJ2-7, with 14 bases lining up with TRBD2. There are 21 residues in the CDR3. J was trimmed by 0 bases and V by 2 bases; bases with no gene match: 15. CDR3 in amino acids: CASSLKVRLGLAGDSSYEQYF. The CDR3 DNA is TGTGCCAGCAGTTTAAAAGTCCGGCTGGGACTAGCGGGGGATTCCTCCTACGAGCAGTACTTC.

V is TRBV4-1 and J is TRBJ2-1, with D perhaps matching TRBD2 (6 bases). V shed 0 bases and J shed 8 bases, with 17 bases lying between them. This CDR3 spans 16 amino acids. Looked up from germline, CDR1 is MGHRA and CDR2 is YSYEKL. CDR3 in amino acids: CASSQDGGTSSDEQFF. CDR3 coding DNA: TGCGCCAGCAGCCAAGATGGGGGAACTAGCTCCGATGAGCAGTTCTTC.

This clonotype was seen a few times. V is TRBV19 and J is TRBJ2-5; TRBD1 might be the D (7 bases). This CDR3 region has 14 residues. Germline loops: CDR1 LNHDA, CDR2 SQIVND (reference sequence). Trimming took 6 bases from V and 2 from J, leaving 13 bases between them. The CDR3 nucleotides are TGTGCCAGTAGAATGACAGGGACTCAAGAGACCCAGTACTTC. Protein product: CASRMTGTQETQYF.

On this clonotype: The junction differs from germline at one of its ends, possibly a read error. This chain uses TRBV4-1 with TRBJ2-1; the D gene is possibly TRBD1 (6 bases). The length of the CDR3 is 15 residues. In germline, CDR1 is MGHRA, CDR2 YSYEKL. The CDR3 DNA follows: TGCGCCAGCAGCCAAGCGGACAGCCCATACAATGAGCAGCTCTTC. Protein product: CASSQADSPYNEQLF.

This clonotype showed up just a few times. The rearrangement joins TRBV9 to TRBJ1-5; 7 bases match TRBD1. From germline, CDR1 is SGDLS and CDR2 YYNGEE. The trim removed 3 bases at V and 5 bases at J, leaving 2 bases unmatched. This CDR3 is 13 amino acids long. In DNA, the CDR3 is TGTGCCAGCAGCGACACAGGGGATCAGCCCCAGCATTTT. Translating gives CASSDTGDQPQHF. Drawing the rest from reference TRBV9 and TRBJ1-5, the complete variable domain is DSGVTQTPKHLITATGQRVTLRCSPRSGDLSVYWYQQSLDQGLQFLIQYYNGEERAKGNILERFSAQQFPDLHSELNLSSLELGDSALYFCASSDTGDQPQHFGDGTRLSIL.

This clonotype has just a few counts. The chain joins TRBV25-1 to TRBJ2-2; D possibly corresponds to TRBD1 (5 bases). The CDR3 is 17 amino acids. The germline gives CDR1 MGHDK, CDR2 SYGVNS. V gave up 4 bases and J gave up 8 bases, with 23 bases separating them. In nucleotides, the CDR3 is TGTGCCAGCAGTGGGCAGGGTTGGACCATCAGTCCAGGGGAGCTGTTTTTT. Translation gives CASSGQGWTISPGELFF.

The J gene is TRBJ2-1, the V gene TRBV9; TRBD1 is a possible D gene (5 bases). V lost 0 bases to trimming and J lost 0 bases, with 7 bases between them. The CDR3 runs 15 residues. The germline gives CDR1 SGDLS, CDR2 YYNGEE. The CDR3 region is CASSVAGHSYNEQFF. The CDR3 nucleotides are TGTGCCAGCAGCGTAGCTGGACACTCCTACAATGAGCAGTTCTTC.

In its sample, this clonotype was seen once. The chain combines TRBV3-1 with TRBJ2-2, with TRBD2 matching over 8 bases. The CDR3 sequence is 15 residues long. V gave up 4 bases and J gave up 6 bases; unmatched junction bases: 7. Per germline, CDR1 LGHDT and CDR2 YNNKEL (reference sequence). The CDR3 spells CASSPSGSSAGELFF. CDR3 nucleotides: TGTGCCAGCAGCCCGAGCGGGAGTAGTGCCGGGGAGCTGTTTTTT.

The chain uses TRBV27 and TRBJ2-6; 7 positions agree with TRBD1. The CDR3 runs 21 residues. Looked up from germline, CDR1 is MNHEY and CDR2 is SMNVEV (reference sequence). The J segment lost 0 bases and the V segment lost 6 bases, leaving 20 bases of the junction unmatched. CDR3 sequence (DNA): TGTGCCAGCAGACCCAAGGGGGCGGTATATGACCTTAACTCTGGGGCCAACGTCCTGACTTTC. This encodes CASRPKGAVYDLNSGANVLTF.

A few counts support this clonotype. This chain joins TRBV12-3 or TRBV12-4 and TRBJ2-1; possible D gene TRBD2, 6 bases. This CDR3 comprises 16 residues. Trimming removed 7 bases at V and 8 bases at J, with 24 bases between. Here the CDR3 DNA reads TGTGCCAGCAAACAAACCGGGACTCACTTAGGCGATGAGCAGTTCTTC. It translates to CASKQTGTHLGDEQFF.

The chain has TRBV10-1 and TRBJ2-1, with unresolved D. The CDR3 is 15 amino acids. V dropped 4 bases and J dropped 7 bases, with 17 bases sitting between them. The germline V gene has CDR1 WNHNN and CDR2 SYGVQD (reference sequence). Written as DNA, the CDR3 is TGCGCCAGCAGTGTCGGTGTATTGAAACGAAATGAGCAGTTCTTC. It yields the protein CASSVGVLKRNEQFF.

This chain links TRBV5-4 with TRBJ2-5, with TRBD2 identical over 9 bases. CDR3 length: 19 residues. Germline V gene data show CDR1 as SGHNT and CDR2 as YYREEE (reference sequence). V dropped 1 base and J dropped 1; count of bases not matched to a gene: 14. This CDR3 is CASSLLPLAGTQPQETQYF. Here the CDR3 DNA reads TGTGCCAGCAGCTTGCTGCCTCTAGCGGGGACCCAACCCCAAGAGACCCAGTACTTC.

The chain carries TRBV12-5 and TRBJ2-1; unclear D gene. CDR1 and CDR2 from the germline V gene are LGHNT and FRNRAP. This CDR3 contains 14 residues. Trimming stripped 6 bases from V and 0 bases from J, with 9 bases between. The CDR3 spells CASGRTHSYNEQFF. The CDR3 DNA is TGTGCTAGTGGCCGGACGCACTCCTACAATGAGCAGTTCTTC.

The rearrangement links TRBV5-1 to TRBJ2-3, with D unresolved. The length of the CDR3 is 13 residues. The germline gives CDR1 SGHRS, CDR2 YFSETQ. Trimming took 4 bases from V and 6 from J, leaving 12 bases between them. The CDR3 reads CASSKHRSDTQYF. The DNA of the CDR3 is TGCGCCAGCAGCAAACACCGATCCGATACGCAGTATTTT.

The V and J genes are TRBV11-3 and TRBJ2-7, with D tentatively TRBD2 (5 bases). The CDR3 covers 13 residues. V lost 0 bases and J 10 bases, leaving 13 bases between the germline ends. Germline V lookup: CDR1 SGHNT, CDR2 YENEEA. The CDR3 DNA is TGTGCCAGCAGCTTAGATCAGGAGGAGACCCAGTACGTC. Amino acid sequence: CASSLDQEETQYV.

This chain uses TRBV29-1 with TRBJ1-2; 7 positions agree with TRBD1. The J segment lost 0 bases and the V segment lost 2 bases, leaving 6 bases of the junction unmatched. The CDR3 length is 15 residues. The germline V gene has CDR1 SQVTM and CDR2 ANQGSEA. CDR3 DNA: TGCAGCGTTGAAATCTTGGGACAGACTAACTATGGCTACACCTTC. It codes for CSVEILGQTNYGYTF.

The V call is TRBV29-1, the J call TRBJ1-1, with D possibly matching TRBD1 (6 bases). Germline assignment: CDR1 SQVTM and CDR2 ANQGSEA. CDR3 size: 13 residues. Trimming removed 1 base at V and 10 bases at J, with 16 bases between. CDR3 in amino acids: CSVEGWTVQGAFF. In nucleotides, the CDR3 is TGCAGCGTTGAAGGGTGGACAGTTCAGGGAGCTTTCTTT. Full variable domain (rest looked up from reference TRBV29-1 and TRBJ1-1): SAVISQKPSRDICQRGTSLTIQCQVDSQVTMMFWYRQQPGQSLTLIATANQGSEATYESGFVIDKFPISRPNLTFSTLTVSNMSPEDSSIYLCSVEGWTVQGAFFGQGTRLTVV.

The gene calls are TRBV10-3 and TRBJ2-7, with TRBD2 as a possible D gene (6 bases). The CDR3 length is 15 residues. Trimming pared 6 bases from V and 5 bases from J, leaving 20 bases between. Germline CDR1 ENHRY, CDR2 SYGVKD. The CDR3 DNA reads TGTGCCATCAGCCCCCTCCCTAGCGCGGAACACGAGCAGTACTTC. This codes for CAISPLPSAEHEQYF.

For this clonotype: One end of the junction is discordant with germline, which a read error may explain. V is TRBV20-1 and J is TRBJ2-4; the D call may be TRBD1 or TRBD2 (6 bases each). The CDR3 is 16 amino acids. Per the germline V gene, CDR1 is DFQATT and CDR2 is SNEGSKA (reference sequence). CDR3 region: CSAPKGGTLARNIQYF. The DNA of the CDR3 is TGCAGTGCCCCCAAAGGGGGGACCTTAGCCAGAAACATTCAGTACTTC.

In this sample, this clonotype turned up once. The junction shows a germline mismatch at one end, possibly a read error. The J gene is TRBJ2-3, the V gene TRBV14; 8 bases line up with TRBD2. This CDR3 is 16 amino acids long. Germline V gives CDR1 SGHDN, CDR2 FVKESK. CDR3 sequence: CASSQDRRLARNTRYF. The CDR3 coding sequence is TGTGCCAGCAGCCAAGATCGGAGACTAGCGCGAAATACGCGGTATTTT.

J is TRBJ2-3 and V is TRBV2, with 12 bases lining up with TRBD2. Germline CDR1 is SNHLY and CDR2 is FYNNEI. The CDR3 length is 15 residues. V dropped 6 bases and J dropped 7; count of bases not matched to a gene: 8. The CDR3 bases are TGTGCCAGCAGCATTACTAGCGGGGGGAGGAATACGCAGTATTTT. Residues: CASSITSGGRNTQYF.

The J gene is TRBJ1-1, the V gene TRBV13; no clear D. The CDR3 extends over 14 amino acids. Per the germline V gene, CDR1 is PRHDT and CDR2 is FYEKMQ (reference sequence). The V gene lost 2 bases and the J gene lost 0 bases, with 7 bases spanning the gap. The CDR3 loop is CASSLQIMNTEAFF. CDR3 DNA: TGTGCCAGCAGCTTACAGATCATGAACACTGAAGCTTTCTTT.